The following is a T cell receptor beta chain sequence with its context. These data come from a study of T cell changes during pregnancy in multiple sclerosis. TCRdb's table, derived via immunoSEQ multiplex PCR, lists solely in-frame clones and lacks some. The data show tens of thousands of clones, 88% seen once. Losses at the gene ends were 4 bases for V and 4 bases for J; bases not matched to a gene: 2. The CDR3 covers 13 residues. Germline V gene sequence: CDR1 MGHRA, CDR2 YSYEKL. The source is a female donor in good health, enrolled as a control in a pregnancy study. The chain links TRBV4-1 to TRBJ1-1, with 8 positions matching TRBD1. The sample was CD8+ T cells from peripheral blood mononuclear cells, taken after pregnancy. CDR3 region: CASSPQGATEAFF. CDR3 bases: TGCGCCAGCAGCCCCCAGGGGGCCACTGAAGCTTTCTTT.